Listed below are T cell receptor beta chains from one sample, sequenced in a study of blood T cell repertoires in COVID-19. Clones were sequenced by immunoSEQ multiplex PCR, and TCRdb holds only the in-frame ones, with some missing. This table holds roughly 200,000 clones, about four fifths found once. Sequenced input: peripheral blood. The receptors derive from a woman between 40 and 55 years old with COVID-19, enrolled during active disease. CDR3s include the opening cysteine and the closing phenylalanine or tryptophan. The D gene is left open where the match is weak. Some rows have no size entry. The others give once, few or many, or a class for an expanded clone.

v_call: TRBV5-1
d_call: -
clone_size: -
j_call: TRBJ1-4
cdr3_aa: CASSAWTGAGEKLFF
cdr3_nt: TGCGCCAGCAGCGCCTGGACGGGTGCGGGTGAAAAACTGTTTTTT

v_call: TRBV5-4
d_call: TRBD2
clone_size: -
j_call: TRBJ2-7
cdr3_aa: CASSLGTSHYYEQYF
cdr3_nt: TGTGCCAGCAGCCTCGGGACTAGCCACTACTACGAGCAGTACTTC

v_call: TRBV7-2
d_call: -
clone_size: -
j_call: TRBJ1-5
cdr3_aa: CASSPRPGGYSNQPQHF
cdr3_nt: TGTGCCAGCAGCCCCCGACCCGGAGGGTATAGCAATCAGCCCCAGCATTTT

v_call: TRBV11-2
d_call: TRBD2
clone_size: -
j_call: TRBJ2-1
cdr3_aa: CASSSSGGAYNEQFF
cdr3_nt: TGTGCCAGCAGCTCTAGCGGGGGGGCGTACAATGAGCAGTTCTTC

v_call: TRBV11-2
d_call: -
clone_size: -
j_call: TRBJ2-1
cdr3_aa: CASSLLSNEQFF
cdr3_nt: TGTGCCAGCAGCCTTTTATCGAATGAGCAGTTCTTC

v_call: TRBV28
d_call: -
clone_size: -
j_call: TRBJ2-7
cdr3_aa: CASSFRGLSSYEQYF
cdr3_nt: TGTGCCAGCAGTTTCAGGGGCCTTAGCTCCTACGAGCAGTACTTC

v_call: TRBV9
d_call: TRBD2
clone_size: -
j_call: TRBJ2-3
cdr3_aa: CASSVASGSVSDTQYF
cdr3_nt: TGTGCCAGCAGCGTAGCTAGCGGGAGTGTTTCAGATACGCAGTATTTT

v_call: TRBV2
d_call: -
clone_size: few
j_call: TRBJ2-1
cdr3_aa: CASSEFGNKFF
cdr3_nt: TGTGCCAGCAGTGAGTTCGGGAATAAGTTCTTC

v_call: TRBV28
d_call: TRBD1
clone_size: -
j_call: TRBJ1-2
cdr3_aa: CASSSPGQGVKGYTF
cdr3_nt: TGTGCCAGCAGTTCCCCGGGACAGGGAGTCAAGGGCTACACCTTC

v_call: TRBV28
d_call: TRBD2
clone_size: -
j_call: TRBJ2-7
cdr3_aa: CASSTTSGSSYEQYF
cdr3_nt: TGTGCCAGCAGCACTACTAGCGGGAGTTCCTACGAGCAGTACTTC

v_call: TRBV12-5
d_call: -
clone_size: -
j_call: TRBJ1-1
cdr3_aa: CASGSDERAFF
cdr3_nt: TGTGCTAGTGGTTCCGACGAGAGGGCTTTCTTT

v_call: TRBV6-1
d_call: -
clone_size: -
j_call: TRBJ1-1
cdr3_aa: CASSEGTANEAFF
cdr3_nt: TGTGCCAGCAGTGAAGGGACAGCGAATGAAGCTTTCTTT

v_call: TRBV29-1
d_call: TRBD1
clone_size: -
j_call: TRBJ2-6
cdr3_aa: CSVAPRQGAGANVLTF
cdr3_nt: TGCAGCGTTGCCCCCCGTCAGGGGGCTGGGGCCAACGTCCTGACTTTC

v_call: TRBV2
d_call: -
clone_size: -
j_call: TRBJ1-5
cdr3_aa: CASSELWGGSNQPQHF
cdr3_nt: TGTGCCAGCAGTGAATTGTGGGGGGGTAGCAATCAGCCCCAGCATTTT

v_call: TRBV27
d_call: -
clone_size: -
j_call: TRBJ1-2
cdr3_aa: CASSLTGAGYTGYTF
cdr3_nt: TGTGCCAGCAGTTTAACGGGAGCAGGGTATACTGGCTACACCTTC

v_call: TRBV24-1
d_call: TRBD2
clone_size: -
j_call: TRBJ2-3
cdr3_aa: CATSRTAGGTDTQYF
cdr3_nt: TGTGCCACCAGTCGAACAGCGGGAGGCACAGATACGCAGTATTTT

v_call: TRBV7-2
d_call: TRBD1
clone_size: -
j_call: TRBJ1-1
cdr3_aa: CASSYSTGTEAFF
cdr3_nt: TGTGCCAGCAGCTACTCGACAGGGACTGAAGCTTTCTTT

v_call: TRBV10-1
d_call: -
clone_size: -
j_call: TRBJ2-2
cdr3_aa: CASSETGARTGELFF
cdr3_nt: TGCGCCAGCAGTGAGACGGGAGCGCGGACCGGGGAGCTGTTTTTT

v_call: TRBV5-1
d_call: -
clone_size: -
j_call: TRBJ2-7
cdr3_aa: CASSLALQGRDEQYF
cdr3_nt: TGCGCCAGCAGCTTGGCATTGCAGGGGCGAGACGAGCAGTACTTC

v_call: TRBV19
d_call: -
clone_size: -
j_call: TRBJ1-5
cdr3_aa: CATSFAGGGSSNQPQHF
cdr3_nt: TGTGCCACCTCCTTTGCGGGGGGAGGTAGTAGCAATCAGCCCCAGCATTTT

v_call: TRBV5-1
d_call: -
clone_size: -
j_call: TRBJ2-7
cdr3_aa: CASSSTGDYEQYF
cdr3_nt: TGCGCCAGCAGCTCAACCGGGGACTACGAGCAGTACTTC

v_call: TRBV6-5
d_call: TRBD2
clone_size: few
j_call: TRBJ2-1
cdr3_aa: CASSPSGDINEQFF
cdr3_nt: TGTGCCAGCAGTCCTAGCGGGGACATCAATGAGCAGTTCTTC

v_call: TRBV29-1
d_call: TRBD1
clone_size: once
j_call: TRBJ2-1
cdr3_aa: CSVGTGVSEQFF
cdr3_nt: TGCAGCGTTGGGACAGGGGTGTCTGAGCAGTTCTTC

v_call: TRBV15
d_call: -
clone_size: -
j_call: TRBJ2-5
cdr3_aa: CATSREISIETQYF
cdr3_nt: TGTGCCACCAGCAGAGAGATTAGTATAGAGACCCAGTACTTC

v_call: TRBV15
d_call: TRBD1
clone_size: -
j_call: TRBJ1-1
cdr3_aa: CATSDGTGGRTEAFF
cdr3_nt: TGTGCCACCAGCGACGGGACAGGGGGCCGGACTGAAGCTTTCTTT

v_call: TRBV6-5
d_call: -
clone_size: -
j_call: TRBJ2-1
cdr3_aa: CASSYRRVSYNEQFF
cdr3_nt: TGTGCCAGCAGTTACCGGAGGGTCTCTTACAATGAGCAGTTCTTC

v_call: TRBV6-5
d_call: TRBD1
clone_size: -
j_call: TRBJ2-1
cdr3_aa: CASSTRQGGYNEQFF
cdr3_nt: TGTGCCAGCAGTACACGACAGGGGGGATACAATGAGCAGTTCTTC

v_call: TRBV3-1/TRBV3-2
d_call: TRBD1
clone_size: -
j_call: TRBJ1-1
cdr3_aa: CASSQVTGGSTEAFF
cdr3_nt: TGTGCCAGCAGCCAAGTAACAGGGGGTAGCACTGAAGCTTTCTTT